This passage covers 8 T cell receptor beta chains from one sample sequenced in a study of radiotherapy plus CTLA-4 blockade in lung cancer. The assay was immunoSEQ multiplex PCR, and TCRdb's table has in-frame clones only and misses some. Of roughly 77,000 clones in the sample, roughly four fifths were seen once. The starting material was peripheral blood, obtained from a patient treated with radiotherapy plus ipilimumab. Receptors originate from a human donor with non-small cell lung cancer whose response to radiotherapy plus ipilimumab could not be evaluated.

This chain joins TRBV5-1 and TRBJ2-7; TRBD2 might be the D (6 bases). V shed 0 bases and J shed 0 bases, with 10 bases lying between them. The germline V gene encodes CDR1 SGHRS and CDR2 YFSETQ. This CDR3 contains 15 residues. Here the CDR3 reads CASSLVGGNSYEQYF. CDR3 coding DNA: TGCGCCAGCAGCTTGGTGGGGGGTAACTCCTACGAGCAGTACTTC.

This clone was seen many times. CDR3 in amino acids: CASSHRKGAGGRYEQYF. CDR3 in DNA: TGTGCCAGCAGCCATCGGAAGGGAGCGGGAGGGCGGTACGAGCAGTACTTC. The chain recombines TRBV11-2 with TRBJ2-7, with 10 bases aligning to TRBD2. CDR1 and CDR2 from the germline V gene are SGHAT and FQNNGV. The junction had 14 bases not matched to a gene; V was cut back by 5 bases and J by 4 bases. The length of the CDR3 is 17 residues.

V is TRBV29-1 and J is TRBJ1-5, with D possibly being TRBD1 (6 bases). Germline V CDR1 and CDR2: SQVTM, ANQGSEA. The V end lost 7 bases, the J end lost 5 bases, and 15 bases lay between the germline ends. This CDR3 region has 13 residues. The CDR3 protein is CSARDTPDQPQHF. DNA for the CDR3: TGCAGCGCCCGGGACACTCCAGATCAGCCCCAGCATTTT.

This clone was seen a single time. The V call is TRBV6-4, the J call TRBJ2-2; D may be TRBD2 (7 bases). The CDR3 sequence is 15 residues long. The germline V gene encodes CDR1 MRHNA and CDR2 SNTAGT. Trimming took off 3 bases at V and 5 bases at J, with 13 bases between the two ends. The CDR3 loop reads CASSEARGGTGELFF. CDR3 sequence (DNA): TGTGCCAGCAGTGAAGCCAGGGGAGGGACCGGGGAGCTGTTTTTT.

The J gene is TRBJ2-3, the V gene TRBV30; 13 nucleotides align to TRBD2. The germline V gene encodes CDR1 GTSNPN and CDR2 SVGIG (reference sequence). CDR3 size: 16 residues. The V and J ends lost 2 bases and 6 bases, in that order; junction bases with no gene match: 8. The CDR3 loop is CAWSPGTSGKEDTQYF. The DNA for the CDR3 is TGTGCCTGGAGTCCCGGGACTAGCGGGAAGGAGGATACGCAGTATTTT.

The V and J genes are TRBV11-2 and TRBJ2-2; 12 bases are shared with TRBD1. Germline CDR1 SGHAT, CDR2 FQNNGV. This CDR3 comprises 17 residues. The trim removed 4 bases at V and 2 bases at J, leaving 5 bases unmatched. The CDR3 DNA reads TGTGCCAGCAGCTACCGGGACAGGGGGCTAAACACCGGGGAGCTGTTTTTT. Protein sequence: CASSYRDRGLNTGELFF.

The CDR3 nucleotides are TGTGCCAGCAGCTTACCCGGGGCAGATACGCAGTATTTT. Protein sequence: CASSLPGADTQYF. V is TRBV5-4 and J is TRBJ2-3; D might be TRBD2 (5 bases). V lost 2 bases to trimming and J lost 4 bases, with 8 bases between them. CDR3 length: 13 amino acids. Germline V gene data show CDR1 as SGHNT and CDR2 as YYREEE (reference sequence).

This clone was picked up one time. The rearrangement joins TRBV7-9 to TRBJ2-3, with D possibly matching TRBD2 (7 bases). V lost 5 bases and J lost 3, with 18 bases in between. The CDR3 covers 16 residues. Germline-derived CDR1 and CDR2 are SEHNR and FQNEAQ (reference sequence). CDR3 nucleotide sequence: TGTGCCAGCAGCGTTGGACAGTCCGGGGGGACAGATACGCAGTATTTT. As protein: CASSVGQSGGTDTQYF.